Each of the 32 T cell receptor beta chains below was sequenced from the same sample in a study of lymphopenia after photon versus proton radiotherapy. The repertoire was sequenced with immunoSEQ multiplex PCR; TCRdb's copy has only in-frame clones and lacks some. The sample carries approximately 80,000 clones, over 70% recorded once. This sample comprised peripheral blood, obtained from a patient treated with proton-based radiotherapy. The receptors stem from a man in his fifties or sixties with pancreatic cancer.

The chain is built from TRBV30 and TRBJ1-5, with D unresolved. Per germline, CDR1 GTSNPN and CDR2 SVGIG (reference sequence). This CDR3 is built from 19 residues. V dropped 0 bases and J dropped 0 bases, with 21 bases sitting between them. The CDR3 sequence: CAWSVFRVGRDDSNQPQHF. The CDR3 DNA follows: TGTGCCTGGAGTGTATTTCGGGTAGGGAGAGATGATAGCAATCAGCCCCAGCATTTT.

This clone was observed a handful of times. J is TRBJ1-3 and V is TRBV28; D is uncertain. Germline V gene data show CDR1 as MDHEN and CDR2 as SYDVKM. Trimming stripped 2 bases from V and 3 bases from J, with 8 bases between. The CDR3 totals 14 residues. In DNA form, the CDR3 reads TGTGCCAGCAGTTTAGGTCCCCTTGGAAACACCATATATTTT. This translates into CASSLGPLGNTIYF.

The rearrangement links TRBV28 to TRBJ1-5; TRBD1 matches at 11 bases. The CDR3 loop spans 18 amino acids. Germline CDR1 reads MDHEN; CDR2 reads SYDVKM. V dropped 7 bases and J dropped 1; count of bases not matched to a gene: 12. Here the CDR3 reads CASIPGDRGFLSNQPQHF. CDR3 sequence (DNA): TGTGCCAGCATCCCGGGGGACAGGGGGTTCTTGAGCAATCAGCCCCAGCATTTT.

The chain links TRBV11-3 to TRBJ2-6, with a possible D match to TRBD2 (5 bases). Trimming shortened V by 0 bases and J by 0 bases, and 12 bases separated the two germline ends. The CDR3 contains 18 residues. The germline gives CDR1 SGHNT, CDR2 YENEEA. The CDR3 sequence is CASSLEWTASSGANVLTF. CDR3 nucleotide sequence: TGTGCCAGCAGCTTAGAGTGGACTGCAAGCTCTGGGGCCAACGTCCTGACTTTC.

The rearrangement links TRBV30 to TRBJ2-3; TRBD2 matches 11 bases. Trimming at V came to 3 bases and at J to 5 bases, leaving 4 bases not matched to a gene. CDR1 GTSNPN and CDR2 SVGIG come from the germline V gene (reference sequence). CDR3 length: 14 amino acids. CDR3 loop: CAWRMGLAEDTQYF. CDR3 in DNA: TGTGCCTGGAGGATGGGACTAGCGGAAGATACGCAGTATTTT.

V usage is TRBV7-2 and J usage is TRBJ2-1; D perhaps matches TRBD1 (6 bases). V was pared by 6 bases and J by 2 bases, with 14 bases between. This CDR3 is 15 amino acids long. The germline V gene encodes CDR1 SGHTA and CDR2 FQGNSA. This chain's CDR3 is CASSHSGDPYNEQFF. The CDR3 DNA sequence: TGTGCCAGCAGTCATTCAGGGGATCCCTACAATGAGCAGTTCTTC.

The genes are TRBV5-1 and TRBJ1-2; TRBD1 might be the D (5 bases). In germline, CDR1 is SGHRS, CDR2 YFSETQ. V lost 0 bases and J 6 bases, leaving 12 bases between the germline ends. CDR3 length: 14 residues. CDR3 region: CASSLGRDVDGYTF. The CDR3 nucleotides are TGCGCCAGCAGCTTGGGCAGGGATGTCGATGGCTACACCTTC.

This chain connects TRBV27 to TRBJ1-1; D might be TRBD1 (6 bases). V was cut by 5 bases and J by 6 bases, with 19 bases left in between. This CDR3 has 15 amino acids. Per the germline V gene, CDR1 is MNHEY and CDR2 is SMNVEV (reference sequence). CDR3 residues: CASSPQQGQYAEAFF. Here the CDR3 DNA reads TGTGCCAGCAGTCCCCAACAAGGACAGTACGCTGAAGCTTTCTTT.

This chain links TRBV4-1 with TRBJ2-5; either TRBD1 or TRBD2 may supply D (5 bases each). Germline lookup yields CDR1 MGHRA and CDR2 YSYEKL. The CDR3 consists of 15 residues. Trimming pared 0 bases from V and 4 bases from J, leaving 12 bases between. CDR3 sequence: CASSQDSGTRETQYF. The CDR3 bases are TGCGCCAGCAGCCAAGACTCGGGGACCAGAGAGACCCAGTACTTC.

This sequence joins TRBV7-3 and TRBJ2-1; D may be TRBD2 (6 bases). V dropped 1 base and J dropped 9 bases, with 16 bases sitting between them. CDR1 and CDR2 (germline): SGHTA, FQGTGA. The CDR3 runs to 15 residues. The CDR3 bases are TGTGCCAGCAGCTTAATTGACGGGGGATACGGTGAGCAGTTCTTC. Encoded protein: CASSLIDGGYGEQFF. Based on the CDR3 plus reference TRBV7-3 and TRBJ2-1, the full variable domain is GAGVSQTPSNKVTEKGKYVELRCDPISGHTALYWYRQSLGQGPEFLIYFQGTGAADDSGLPNDRFFAVRPEGSVSTLKIQRTERGDSAVYLCASSLIDGGYGEQFFGPGTRLTVL.

This clone was detected once. This chain joins TRBV5-1 and TRBJ2-3; 9 bases line up with TRBD2. V lost 4 bases to trimming and J lost 6 bases; unmatched junction nucleotides: 9. There are 15 residues in the CDR3. Germline CDR1 is SGHRS and CDR2 is YFSETQ. In nucleotides, the CDR3 is TGCGCCAGCAGCCGGGTAGCGGGAGCAGTGGATACGCAGTATTTT. It specifies CASSRVAGAVDTQYF. Full variable domain (missing parts from reference TRBV5-1 and TRBJ2-3): KAGVTQTPRYLIKTRGQQVTLSCSPISGHRSVSWYQQTPGQGLQFLFEYFSETQRNKGNFPGRFSGRQFSNSRSEMNVSTLELGDSALYLCASSRVAGAVDTQYFGPGTRLTVL.

The rearrangement links TRBV14 to TRBJ1-1, with D uncertain. The V end lost 4 bases, the J end lost 1 base, and 7 bases lay between the germline ends. The CDR3 spans 13 residues. Germline V gene lookup returns CDR1 SGHDN and CDR2 FVKESK. CDR3 in amino acids: CASSLRWNTEAFF. CDR3 in DNA: TGTGCCAGCAGCCTTCGTTGGAACACTGAAGCTTTCTTT.

This clone has just one count. This chain joins TRBV19 and TRBJ1-1, with D uncertain. The V gene lost 8 bases and the J gene lost 1 base, with 11 bases spanning the gap. Germline-derived CDR1 and CDR2 are LNHDA and SQIVND (reference sequence). The CDR3 consists of 13 residues. CDR3 amino acids: CASAGVTNTEAFF. CDR3 sequence (DNA): TGTGCCAGTGCCGGGGTGACGAACACTGAAGCTTTCTTT.

The chain links TRBV27 to TRBJ2-5; 7 bases are shared with TRBD1. Germline CDR1 reads MNHEY; CDR2 reads SMNVEV (reference sequence). Trimming cost V 3 bases and J 4 bases; bases outside gene matches: 11. The CDR3 has 16 residues. CDR3 region: CASSLVGGAVTETQYF. As DNA, the CDR3 is TGTGCCAGCAGTTTGGTAGGGGGCGCGGTGACAGAGACCCAGTACTTC.

V usage is TRBV7-2 and J usage is TRBJ2-1; D unclear. The germline V gene encodes CDR1 SGHTA and CDR2 FQGNSA. The CDR3 spans 15 residues. The V gene lost 4 bases and the J gene lost 1 base, with 11 bases spanning the gap. In DNA, the CDR3 is TGTGCCAGCAGCTCCGGACCCCAATCCTACAATGAGCAGTTCTTC. This gives the protein CASSSGPQSYNEQFF.

The chain joins TRBV9 to TRBJ2-3; D unresolved. Deletions cut 0 bases from V and 6 bases from J, with 11 bases between. The CDR3 consists of 14 residues. The germline V gene has CDR1 SGDLS and CDR2 YYNGEE. CDR3 nucleotides: TGTGCCAGCAGCGTAGCCCTAGTTAGGGATACGCAGTATTTT. This translates into CASSVALVRDTQYF.

This clone was seen only a few times. The CDR3 region is CASSASGSPFDEQFF. For the CDR3, the DNA is TGTGCCAGCAGTGCTAGCGGGAGCCCATTTGATGAGCAGTTCTTC. The chain has TRBV6-4 and TRBJ2-1; 10 positions agree with TRBD2. This CDR3 region has 15 residues. J gave up 8 bases and V 4 bases, and 8 bases lay outside the gene matches. Germline values: CDR1 MRHNA, CDR2 SNTAGT.

The chain uses TRBV7-9 and TRBJ2-3; 13 bases line up with TRBD2. The CDR3 has 17 amino acids. Looked up from germline, CDR1 is SEHNR and CDR2 is FQNEAQ (reference sequence). After removal of 2 bases from V and 2 bases from J, the junction contained 4 bases not matched to a gene. CDR3 sequence (DNA): TGTGCCAGCAGCTTACGACTAGCGGGAGGTCACACAGATACGCAGTATTTT. It encodes CASSLRLAGGHTDTQYF. Full variable domain (missing parts from reference TRBV7-9 and TRBJ2-3): DTGVSQNPRHKITKRGQNVTFRCDPISEHNRLYWYRQTLGQGPEFLTYFQNEAQLEKSRLLSDRFSAERPKGSFSTLEIQRTEQGDSAMYLCASSLRLAGGHTDTQYFGPGTRLTVL.

The chain combines TRBV11-3 with TRBJ2-1, with a possible D match to TRBD2 (6 bases). CDR1 SGHNT and CDR2 YENEEA come from the germline V gene. The CDR3 contains 14 residues. The V and J ends lost 5 bases and 8 bases respectively, with 16 bases between them. CDR3: CASSRLAGRDEQFF. CDR3 in DNA: TGTGCCAGCAGCCGACTTGCGGGAAGAGATGAGCAGTTCTTC.

The V and J genes are TRBV9 and TRBJ2-7; 8 nucleotides align to TRBD1. The CDR3 length is 14 residues. Germline V CDR1 and CDR2: SGDLS, YYNGEE. Germline trimming cut 4 bases from V and 6 bases from J; bases unmatched to any gene: 9. The CDR3 DNA is TGTGCCAGCAGCCCGGGACAGGTCCTAGGCGAGCAGTACTTC. This codes for CASSPGQVLGEQYF.

The rearrangement joins TRBV19 to TRBJ2-7; 7 bases are a match to TRBD2. This CDR3 is 16 amino acids long. With 3 bases clipped from V and 0 bases from J, the junction kept 8 bases outside the gene matches. Germline CDR1 and CDR2: LNHDA and SQIVND (reference sequence). The CDR3 nucleotides are TGTGCCAGTAGTATTCAAGCTCGCGGGAGCTCCTACGAGCAGTACTTC. Translating gives CASSIQARGSSYEQYF.

The chain has TRBV6-1 and TRBJ1-1; D gene unclear. The CDR3 is 13 residues long. V was pared by 2 bases and J by 6 bases, with 10 bases between. Germline-derived CDR1 and CDR2 are MNHNS and SASEGT. The CDR3 region is CASSELNSAEAFF. CDR3 bases: TGTGCCAGCAGTGAATTAAATAGCGCTGAAGCTTTCTTT.

The chain uses TRBV7-9 and TRBJ2-1; 7 positions match TRBD1. J lost 4 bases, V lost 5 bases, and 11 bases had no gene match. This CDR3 contains 16 residues. Germline assignment: CDR1 SEHNR and CDR2 FQNEAQ (reference sequence). The CDR3 loop reads CASSPGGRGWYNEQFF. The CDR3 region has the DNA TGTGCCAGCAGCCCAGGGGGAAGGGGGTGGTACAATGAGCAGTTCTTC.

V usage is TRBV6-8 and J usage is TRBJ2-7; maybe TRBD1 (5 bases). V lost 6 bases, J lost 1 base, and 13 bases lay in between. This CDR3 contains 14 residues. The germline gives CDR1 MNHGY, CDR2 SAAAGT. The CDR3 coding sequence is TGTGCCAGCAGCCCTCAAGACAGATCCTACGAGCAGTACTTC. It yields the protein CASSPQDRSYEQYF.

The chain carries TRBV5-8 and TRBJ1-1; D might be TRBD1 (6 bases). The CDR3 sequence is 15 residues long. Deletions cut 3 bases from V and 4 bases from J, with 16 bases between. Germline V gives CDR1 SGHTS, CDR2 YDEGEE. CDR3: CASSSPGAGGTEAFF. The CDR3 DNA sequence: TGTGCCAGCAGCTCCCCAGGGGCCGGTGGCACTGAAGCTTTCTTT.

The chain carries TRBV6-6 and TRBJ2-1, with TRBD2 matching 11 bases. The junction had 8 bases not matched to a gene; V was cut back by 5 bases and J by 5 bases. The germline V gene has CDR1 MNHNY and CDR2 SVGAGI (reference sequence). This CDR3 comprises 16 residues. The CDR3 sequence: CASSIRTSGFNNEQFF. DNA for the CDR3: TGTGCCAGCAGTATCCGGACTAGCGGGTTTAACAATGAGCAGTTCTTC.

This chain uses TRBV23-1 with TRBJ2-7; maybe TRBD2 (6 bases). TRBV23-1 is known as an ORF, though its function is uncertain. V was pared by 0 bases and J by 3 bases, with 15 bases between. CDR3 length: 16 residues. CDR3 loop: CASSQSSGGTFYEQYF. The CDR3 DNA reads TGCGCCAGCAGTCAATCGTCGGGCGGGACCTTCTACGAGCAGTACTTC.

The V and J genes are TRBV18 and TRBJ2-2; D unclear. This CDR3 region has 13 residues. Germline V gene sequence: CDR1 KGHSH, CDR2 LQKENI. The V gene lost 7 bases and the J gene lost 1 base, with 7 bases spanning the gap. CDR3 sequence: CASLDRNTGELFF. Written as DNA, the CDR3 is TGTGCCAGCTTGGACCGGAACACCGGGGAGCTGTTTTTT.

The genes are TRBV7-9 and TRBJ1-4, with no clear D. The CDR3 loop spans 11 amino acids. CDR1 is SEHNR, CDR2 FQNEAQ, per germline (reference sequence). V was clipped by 3 bases and J by 8 bases, with 4 bases between them. CDR3 bases: TGTGCCAGCAGCTTTAGCGAAAAACTGTTTTTT. Translation gives CASSFSEKLFF. The entire variable domain, with the rest obtained from reference TRBV7-9 and TRBJ1-4, is as follows: DTGVSQNPRHKITKRGQNVTFRCDPISEHNRLYWYRQTLGQGPEFLTYFQNEAQLEKSRLLSDRFSAERPKGSFSTLEIQRTEQGDSAMYLCASSFSEKLFFGSGTQLSVL.

The chain joins TRBV28 to TRBJ1-5, with 7 positions matching TRBD1. Germline V gene lookup returns CDR1 MDHEN and CDR2 SYDVKM. V lost 7 bases and J lost 3; bases outside the gene matches: 9. The CDR3 length is 15 residues. CDR3 in amino acids: CASTRREGANQPQHF. In DNA, the CDR3 is TGTGCCAGCACCCGCAGGGAGGGGGCCAATCAGCCCCAGCATTTT.

The rearrangement links TRBV19 to TRBJ2-1; D gene uncertain. The CDR3 is 14 amino acids. Germline lookup yields CDR1 LNHDA and CDR2 SQIVND (reference sequence). V was cut by 1 base and J by 7 bases, with 11 bases left in between. The CDR3 DNA is TGTGCCAGTAGTATAGGGGGTAGCAGAAATGAGCAGTTCTTC. Protein sequence: CASSIGGSRNEQFF.

The chain employs TRBV10-3 and TRBJ2-7; possibly TRBD2 for D (5 bases). The CDR3 is made up of 13 amino acids. Germline-derived CDR1 and CDR2 are ENHRY and SYGVKD. V was trimmed by 10 bases and J by 1 base, leaving 14 bases between them. The CDR3 sequence is CATGVPGSYEQYF. In DNA, the CDR3 is TGTGCCACCGGGGTACCGGGATCCTACGAGCAGTACTTC.